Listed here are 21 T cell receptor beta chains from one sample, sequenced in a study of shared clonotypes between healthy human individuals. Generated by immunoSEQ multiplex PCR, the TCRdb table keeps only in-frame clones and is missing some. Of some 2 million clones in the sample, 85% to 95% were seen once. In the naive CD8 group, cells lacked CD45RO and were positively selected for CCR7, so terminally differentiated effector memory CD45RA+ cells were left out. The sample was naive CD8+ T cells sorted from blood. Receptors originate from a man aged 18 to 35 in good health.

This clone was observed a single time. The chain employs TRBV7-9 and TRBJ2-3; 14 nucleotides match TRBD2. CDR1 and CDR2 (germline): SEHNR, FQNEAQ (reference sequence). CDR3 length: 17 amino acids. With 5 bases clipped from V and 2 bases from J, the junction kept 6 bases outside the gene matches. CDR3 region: CASSRGTSGGLTDTQYF. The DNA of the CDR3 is TGTGCCAGCAGCCGAGGGACTAGCGGGGGCCTCACAGATACGCAGTATTTT.

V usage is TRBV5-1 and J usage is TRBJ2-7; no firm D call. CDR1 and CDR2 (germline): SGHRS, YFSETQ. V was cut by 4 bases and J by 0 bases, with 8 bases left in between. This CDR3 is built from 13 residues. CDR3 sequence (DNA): TGCGCCAGCAGCGCAGGTTACTCCTACGAGCAGTACTTC. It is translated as CASSAGYSYEQYF.

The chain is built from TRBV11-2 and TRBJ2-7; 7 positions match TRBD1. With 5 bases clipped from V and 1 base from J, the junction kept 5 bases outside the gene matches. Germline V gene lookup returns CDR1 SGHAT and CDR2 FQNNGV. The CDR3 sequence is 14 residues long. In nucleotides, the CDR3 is TGTGCCAGCAGCCTCGGGACAGATTCCTACGAGCAGTACTTC. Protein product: CASSLGTDSYEQYF.

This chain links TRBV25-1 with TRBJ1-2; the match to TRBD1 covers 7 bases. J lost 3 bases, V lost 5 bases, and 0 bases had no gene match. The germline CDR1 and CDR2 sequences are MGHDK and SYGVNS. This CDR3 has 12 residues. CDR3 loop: CASSTGDYGYTF. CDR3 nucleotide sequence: TGTGCCAGCAGTACAGGGGACTATGGCTACACCTTC.

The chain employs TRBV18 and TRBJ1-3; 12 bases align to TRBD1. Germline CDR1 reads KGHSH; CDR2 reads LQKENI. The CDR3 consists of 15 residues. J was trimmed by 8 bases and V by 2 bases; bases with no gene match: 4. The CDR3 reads CASSPTGQGAYTIYF. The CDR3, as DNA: TGTGCCAGCTCACCAACGGGACAGGGGGCATACACCATATATTTT.

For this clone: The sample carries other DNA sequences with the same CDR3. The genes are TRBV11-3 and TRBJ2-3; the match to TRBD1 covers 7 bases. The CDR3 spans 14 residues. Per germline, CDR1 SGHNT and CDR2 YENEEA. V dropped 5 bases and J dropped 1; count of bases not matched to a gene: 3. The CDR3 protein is CASSLGQGTDTQYF. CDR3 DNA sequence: TGTGCCAGCAGCCTAGGACAGGGCACAGATACGCAGTATTTT.

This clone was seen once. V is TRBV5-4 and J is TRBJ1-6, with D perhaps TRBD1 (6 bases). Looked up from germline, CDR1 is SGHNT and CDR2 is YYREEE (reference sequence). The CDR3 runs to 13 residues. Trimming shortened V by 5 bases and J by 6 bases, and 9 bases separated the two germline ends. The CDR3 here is CASSRTVNSPLHF. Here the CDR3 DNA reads TGTGCCAGCAGTAGGACAGTTAATTCACCCCTCCACTTT.

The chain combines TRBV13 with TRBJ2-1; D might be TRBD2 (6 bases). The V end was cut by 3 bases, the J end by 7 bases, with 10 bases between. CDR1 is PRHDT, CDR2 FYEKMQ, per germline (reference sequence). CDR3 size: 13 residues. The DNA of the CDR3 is TGTGCCAGCAGCTTCGGGCGGGGTAATGAGCAGTTCTTC. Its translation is CASSFGRGNEQFF.

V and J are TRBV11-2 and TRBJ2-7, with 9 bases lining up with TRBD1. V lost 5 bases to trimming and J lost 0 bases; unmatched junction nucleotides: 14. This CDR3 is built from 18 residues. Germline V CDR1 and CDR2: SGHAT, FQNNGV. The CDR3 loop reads CASSPRDRVGIDSYEQYF. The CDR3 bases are TGTGCCAGCAGCCCCAGGGACAGGGTAGGGATAGACTCCTACGAGCAGTACTTC.

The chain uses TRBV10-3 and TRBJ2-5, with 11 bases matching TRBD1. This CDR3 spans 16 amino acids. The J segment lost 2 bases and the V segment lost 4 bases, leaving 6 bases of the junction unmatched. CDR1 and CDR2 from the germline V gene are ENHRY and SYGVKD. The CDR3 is CAISGSGTGGQETQYF. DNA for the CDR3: TGTGCCATCAGTGGGTCCGGGACAGGGGGACAAGAGACCCAGTACTTC.

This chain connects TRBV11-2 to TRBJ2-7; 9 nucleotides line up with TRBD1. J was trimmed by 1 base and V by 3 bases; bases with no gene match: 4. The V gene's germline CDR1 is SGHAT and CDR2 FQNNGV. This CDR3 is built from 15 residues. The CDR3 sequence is CASSLSQGASYEQYF. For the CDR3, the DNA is TGTGCCAGCAGCTTGTCACAGGGGGCATCCTACGAGCAGTACTTC.

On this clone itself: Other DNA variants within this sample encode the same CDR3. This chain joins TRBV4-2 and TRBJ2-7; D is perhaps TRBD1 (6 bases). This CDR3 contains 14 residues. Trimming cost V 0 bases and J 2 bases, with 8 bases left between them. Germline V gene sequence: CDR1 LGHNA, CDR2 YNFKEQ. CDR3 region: CASSQDRGAYEQYF. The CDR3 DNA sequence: TGTGCCAGCAGCCAAGACAGGGGCGCCTACGAGCAGTACTTC.

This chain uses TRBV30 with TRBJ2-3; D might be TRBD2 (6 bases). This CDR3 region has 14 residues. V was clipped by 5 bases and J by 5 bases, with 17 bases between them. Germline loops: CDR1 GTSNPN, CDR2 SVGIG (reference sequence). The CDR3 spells CAWGGWLLEDTQYF. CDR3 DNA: TGTGCCTGGGGGGGGTGGCTTCTAGAAGATACGCAGTATTTT.

The CDR3 coding sequence is TGTGCCAGCAGTCCTCGAATGGGAAGGGAGCTGTTTTTT. This encodes CASSPRMGRELFF. The chain couples TRBV6-5 to TRBJ2-2; D is ambiguous. The V gene's germline CDR1 is MNHEY and CDR2 SVGAGI. V was cut by 5 bases and J by 9 bases, with 13 bases left in between. The CDR3 covers 13 residues.

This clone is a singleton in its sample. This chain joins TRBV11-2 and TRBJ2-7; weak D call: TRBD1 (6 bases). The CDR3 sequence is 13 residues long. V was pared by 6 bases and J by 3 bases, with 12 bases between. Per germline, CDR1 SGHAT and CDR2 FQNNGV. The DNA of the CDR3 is TGTGCCAGCAGGCCTGGACAGAGCTACGAGCAGTACTTC. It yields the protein CASRPGQSYEQYF.

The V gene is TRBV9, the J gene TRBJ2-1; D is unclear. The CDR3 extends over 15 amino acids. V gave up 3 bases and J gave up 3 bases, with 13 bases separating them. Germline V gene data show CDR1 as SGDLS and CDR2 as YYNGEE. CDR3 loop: CASSGDQRLYNEQFF. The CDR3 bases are TGTGCCAGCAGCGGCGACCAGAGACTCTACAATGAGCAGTTCTTC.

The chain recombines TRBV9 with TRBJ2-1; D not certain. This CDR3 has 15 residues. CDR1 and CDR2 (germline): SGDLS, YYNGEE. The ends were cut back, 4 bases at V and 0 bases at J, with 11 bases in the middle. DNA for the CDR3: TGTGCCAGCAGCACTCAGGCGAGCTCCTACAATGAGCAGTTCTTC. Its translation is CASSTQASSYNEQFF.

CDR3 sequence: CASSRQRTNYGYTF. DNA of the CDR3: TGTGCCAGCAGTCGACAGAGAACTAACTATGGCTACACCTTC. V gene TRBV28 combines with J gene TRBJ1-2, with D possibly TRBD1 on 5 matching bases. The CDR3 has 14 amino acids. Germline CDR1 reads MDHEN; CDR2 reads SYDVKM. V was cut by 5 bases and J by 0 bases, with 10 bases left in between.

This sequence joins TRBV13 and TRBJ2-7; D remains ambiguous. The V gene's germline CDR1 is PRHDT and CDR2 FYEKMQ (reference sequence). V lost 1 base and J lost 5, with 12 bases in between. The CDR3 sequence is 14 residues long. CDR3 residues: CASSLEGLGNEQYF. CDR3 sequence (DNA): TGTGCCAGCAGCTTAGAAGGGCTGGGCAACGAGCAGTACTTC.

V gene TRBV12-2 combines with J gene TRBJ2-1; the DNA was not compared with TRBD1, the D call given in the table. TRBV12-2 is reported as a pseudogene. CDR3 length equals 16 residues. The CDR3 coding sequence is TGTGCAAGTCGCTTGATCATACAGGGGGCCAACTACGGGCAGTTCTTC. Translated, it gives CASRLIIQGANYGQFF.

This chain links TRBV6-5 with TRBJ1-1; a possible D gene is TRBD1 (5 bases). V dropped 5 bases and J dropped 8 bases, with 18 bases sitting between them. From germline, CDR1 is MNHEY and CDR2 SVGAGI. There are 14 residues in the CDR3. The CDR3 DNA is TGTGCCAGCAGTACCCCCTCATCCCGGGGGGAAGCTTTCTTT. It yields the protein CASSTPSSRGEAFF.